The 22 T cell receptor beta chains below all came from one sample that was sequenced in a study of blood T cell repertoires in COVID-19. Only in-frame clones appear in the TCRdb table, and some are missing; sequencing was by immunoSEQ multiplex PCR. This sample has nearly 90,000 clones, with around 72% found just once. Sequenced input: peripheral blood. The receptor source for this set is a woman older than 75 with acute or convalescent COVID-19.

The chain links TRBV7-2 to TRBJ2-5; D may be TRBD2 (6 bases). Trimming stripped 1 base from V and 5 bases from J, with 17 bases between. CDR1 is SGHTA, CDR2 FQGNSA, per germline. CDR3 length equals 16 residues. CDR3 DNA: TGTGCCAGCAGCTTAGGGACCCAGCCGGGAGCGGAGACCCAGTACTTC. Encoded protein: CASSLGTQPGAETQYF.

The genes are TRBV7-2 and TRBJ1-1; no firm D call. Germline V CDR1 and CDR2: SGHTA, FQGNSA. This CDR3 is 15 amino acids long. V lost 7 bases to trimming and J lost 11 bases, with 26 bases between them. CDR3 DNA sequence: TGTGCCAGCACCCTCGCCTTCCTGCGGGGTCCGGGGGCTTTCTTT. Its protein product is CASTLAFLRGPGAFF.

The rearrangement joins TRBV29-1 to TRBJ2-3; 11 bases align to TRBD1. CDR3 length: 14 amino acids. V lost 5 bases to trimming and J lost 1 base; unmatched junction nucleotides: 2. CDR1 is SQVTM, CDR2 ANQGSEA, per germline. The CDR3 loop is CSVSGQGGTDTQYF. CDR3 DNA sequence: TGCAGCGTTTCGGGACAGGGGGGCACAGATACGCAGTATTTT.

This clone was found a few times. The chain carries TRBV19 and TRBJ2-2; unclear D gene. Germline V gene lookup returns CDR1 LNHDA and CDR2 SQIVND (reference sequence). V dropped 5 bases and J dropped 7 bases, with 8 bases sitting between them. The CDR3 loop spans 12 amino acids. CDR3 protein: CASSYYGGELFF. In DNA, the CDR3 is TGTGCCAGTAGTTATTACGGCGGGGAGCTGTTTTTT.

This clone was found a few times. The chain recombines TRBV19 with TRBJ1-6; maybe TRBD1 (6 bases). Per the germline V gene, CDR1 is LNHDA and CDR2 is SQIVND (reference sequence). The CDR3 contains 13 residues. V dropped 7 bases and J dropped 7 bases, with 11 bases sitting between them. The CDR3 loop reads CASNSGQNSPLHF. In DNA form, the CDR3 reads TGTGCCAGTAATTCCGGACAGAATTCACCCCTCCACTTT.

The CDR3 DNA reads TGTGCCAGCAGTCAGGGCAATGAAGCTTTCTTT. Its translation is CASSQGNEAFF. The rearrangement links TRBV6-2 or TRBV6-3 to TRBJ1-1; D might be TRBD1 (5 bases). The CDR3 consists of 11 residues. Trimming took 5 bases from V and 7 from J, leaving 8 bases between them. CDR1 is MNHEY, CDR2 SVGEGT, per germline.

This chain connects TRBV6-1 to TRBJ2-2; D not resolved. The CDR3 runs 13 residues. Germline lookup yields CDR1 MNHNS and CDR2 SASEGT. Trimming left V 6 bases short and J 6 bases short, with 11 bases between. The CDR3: CASRLHDSGELFF. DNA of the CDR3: TGTGCCAGCAGACTCCACGACTCCGGGGAGCTGTTTTTT.

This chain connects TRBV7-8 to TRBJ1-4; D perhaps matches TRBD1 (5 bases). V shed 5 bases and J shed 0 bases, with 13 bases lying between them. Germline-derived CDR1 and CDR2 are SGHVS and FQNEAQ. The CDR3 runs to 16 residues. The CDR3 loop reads CASSIGTPATNEKLFF. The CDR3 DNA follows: TGTGCCAGCAGCATCGGGACTCCAGCAACTAATGAAAAACTGTTTTTT.

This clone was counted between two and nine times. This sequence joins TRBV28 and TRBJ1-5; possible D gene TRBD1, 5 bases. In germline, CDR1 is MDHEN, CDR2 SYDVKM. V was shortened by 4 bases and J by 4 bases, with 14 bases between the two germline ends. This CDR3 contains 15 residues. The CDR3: CASSSRQGSNQPQHF. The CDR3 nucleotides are TGTGCCAGCAGTTCGCGGCAGGGCTCTAATCAGCCCCAGCATTTT.

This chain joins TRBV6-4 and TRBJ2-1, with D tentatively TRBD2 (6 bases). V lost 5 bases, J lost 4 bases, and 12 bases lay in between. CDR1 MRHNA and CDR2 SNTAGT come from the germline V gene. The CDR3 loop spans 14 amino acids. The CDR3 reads CASSPGTGYNEQFF. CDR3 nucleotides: TGTGCCAGCAGTCCCGGGACTGGATACAATGAGCAGTTCTTC.

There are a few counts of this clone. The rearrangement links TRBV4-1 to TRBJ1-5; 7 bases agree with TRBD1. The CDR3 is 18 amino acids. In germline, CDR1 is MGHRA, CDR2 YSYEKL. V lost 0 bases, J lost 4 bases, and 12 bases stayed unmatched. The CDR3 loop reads CASSQDLIQGFRNQPQHF. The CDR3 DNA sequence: TGCGCCAGCAGCCAAGATCTGATACAGGGGTTTCGTAATCAGCCCCAGCATTTT.

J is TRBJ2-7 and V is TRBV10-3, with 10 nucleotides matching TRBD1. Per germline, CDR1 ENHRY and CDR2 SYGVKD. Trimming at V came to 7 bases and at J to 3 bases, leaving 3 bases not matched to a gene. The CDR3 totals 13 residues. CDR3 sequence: CAITGTGVYEQYF. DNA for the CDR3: TGTGCCATCACGGGGACAGGGGTCTACGAGCAGTACTTC.

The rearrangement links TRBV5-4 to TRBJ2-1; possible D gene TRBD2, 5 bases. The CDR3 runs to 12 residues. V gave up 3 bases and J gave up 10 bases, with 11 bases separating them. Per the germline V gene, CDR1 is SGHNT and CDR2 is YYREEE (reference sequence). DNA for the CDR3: TGTGCCAGCAGCTCCGGGAAGGGAGAGCAGTTCTTC. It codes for CASSSGKGEQFF.

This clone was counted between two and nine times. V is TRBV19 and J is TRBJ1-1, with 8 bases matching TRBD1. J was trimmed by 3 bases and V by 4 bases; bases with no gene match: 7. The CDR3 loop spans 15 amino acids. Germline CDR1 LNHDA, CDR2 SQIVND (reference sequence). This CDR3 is CASSTTTGVYTEAFF. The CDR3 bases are TGTGCCAGTAGTACCACGACAGGGGTGTACACTGAAGCTTTCTTT.

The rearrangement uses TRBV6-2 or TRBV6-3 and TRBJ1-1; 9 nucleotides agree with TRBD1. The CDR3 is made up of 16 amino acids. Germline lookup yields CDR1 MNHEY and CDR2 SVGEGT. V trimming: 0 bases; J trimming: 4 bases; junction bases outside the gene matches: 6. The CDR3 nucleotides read TGTGCCAGCAGTTACTCGGCTCTGACAGGGGGCACTGAAGCTTTCTTT. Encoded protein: CASSYSALTGGTEAFF.

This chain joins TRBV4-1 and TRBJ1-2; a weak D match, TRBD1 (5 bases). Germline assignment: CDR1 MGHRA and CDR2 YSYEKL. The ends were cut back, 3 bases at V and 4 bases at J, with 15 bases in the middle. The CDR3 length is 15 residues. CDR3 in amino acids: CASSQDSRDGYGYTF. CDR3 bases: TGCGCCAGCAGCCAGGATTCGCGGGACGGCTATGGCTACACCTTC.

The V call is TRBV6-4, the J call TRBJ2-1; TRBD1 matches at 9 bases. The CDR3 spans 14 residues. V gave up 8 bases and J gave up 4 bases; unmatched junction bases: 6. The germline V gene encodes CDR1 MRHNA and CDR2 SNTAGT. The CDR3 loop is CASRPGQGYNEQFF. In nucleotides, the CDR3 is TGTGCCAGCCGTCCGGGACAGGGATACAATGAGCAGTTCTTC.

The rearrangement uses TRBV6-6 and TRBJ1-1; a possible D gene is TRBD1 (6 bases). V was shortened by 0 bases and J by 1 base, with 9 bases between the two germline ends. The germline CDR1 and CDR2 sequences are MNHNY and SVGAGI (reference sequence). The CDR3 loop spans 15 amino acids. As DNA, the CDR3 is TGTGCCAGCAGTTACTCTCCGGGACAGAACACTGAAGCTTTCTTT. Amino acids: CASSYSPGQNTEAFF.

CDR3 protein: CATGQTISTDTQYF. CDR3 sequence (DNA): TGTGCCACCGGACAGACCATTAGCACAGATACGCAGTATTTT. The J gene is TRBJ2-3, the V gene TRBV28; a possible D gene is TRBD1 (6 bases). CDR1 and CDR2 from the germline V gene are MDHEN and SYDVKM. V lost 10 bases, J lost 0 bases, and 14 bases lay in between. The CDR3 spans 14 residues.

CDR3 DNA sequence: TGCGCCAGCAGCCCCAGGGCCATAAAAGGGGAAAAACTGTTTTTT. This codes for CASSPRAIKGEKLFF. V gene TRBV4-1 combines with J gene TRBJ1-4; tentatively, D is TRBD1 (5 bases). The CDR3 has 15 residues. Looked up from germline, CDR1 is MGHRA and CDR2 is YSYEKL. The germline V and J ends were trimmed by 4 bases and 8 bases, with 17 bases remaining between them.

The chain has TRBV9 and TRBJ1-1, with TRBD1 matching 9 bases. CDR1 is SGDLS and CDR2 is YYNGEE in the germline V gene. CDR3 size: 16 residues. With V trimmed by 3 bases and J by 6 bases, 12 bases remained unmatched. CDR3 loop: CASSARPIQGAAEAFF. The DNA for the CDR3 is TGTGCCAGCAGCGCCCGCCCCATACAGGGGGCGGCTGAAGCTTTCTTT. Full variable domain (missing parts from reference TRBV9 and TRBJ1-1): DSGVTQTPKHLITATGQRVTLRCSPRSGDLSVYWYQQSLDQGLQFLIQYYNGEERAKGNILERFSAQQFPDLHSELNLSSLELGDSALYFCASSARPIQGAAEAFFGQGTRLTVV.

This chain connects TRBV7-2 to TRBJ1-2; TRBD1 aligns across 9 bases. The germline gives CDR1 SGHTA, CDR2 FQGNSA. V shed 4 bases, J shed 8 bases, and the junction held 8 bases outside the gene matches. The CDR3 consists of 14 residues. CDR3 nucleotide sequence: TGTGCCAGCAGCTCCCGGGACAGGGTGTTCGGCTACACCTTC. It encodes CASSSRDRVFGYTF.